This TCR beta chain is from a study of blood T cell repertoires in COVID-19. Study in general: Spain, Italy and the United States supplied samples that represented acute and convalescent COVID-19. PBMCs, B-cell-depleted T cells, or T cells provided the cDNA or gDNA that made up the material.

Between the trimmed V and J ends, which lost 5 bases and 4 bases, there was a span of 18 bases. CDR3 size: 16 residues. Germline V gene sequence: CDR1 SGHTA, CDR2 FQGNSA. Original handling: From reference gene primer amplification, estimates of nucleated cell counts were derived. Using immunoSEQ multiplex PCR, the repertoire was profiled, and TCRdb retains in-frame clones only, with some absent. V and J calls and clone size are copied from that table; D and trimming were computed from the DNA. The data show approximately 62,000 clones, around 74% seen once. This chain connects TRBV7-2 to TRBJ1-5; no clear D. Sample: peripheral blood. This TCR derives from a woman aged 50 to 60 with active or convalescent COVID-19. The CDR3 reads CASSDSPGSPNQPQHF. The CDR3 DNA sequence: TGTGCCAGCAGCGATTCTCCAGGATCCCCTAATCAGCCCCAGCATTTT.